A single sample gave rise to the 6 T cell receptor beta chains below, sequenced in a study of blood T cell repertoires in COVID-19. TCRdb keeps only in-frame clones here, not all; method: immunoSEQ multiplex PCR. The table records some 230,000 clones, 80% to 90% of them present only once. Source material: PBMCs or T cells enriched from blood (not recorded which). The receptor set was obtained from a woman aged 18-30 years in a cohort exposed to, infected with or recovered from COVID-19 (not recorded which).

The CDR3 nucleotides are TGTGCCAGCAGCGCTCGGGACAGCTCCTACGAGCAGTACTTC. It yields the protein CASSARDSSYEQYF. The chain uses TRBV11-3 and TRBJ2-7; 7 bases map to TRBD1. V dropped 5 bases and J dropped 0; count of bases not matched to a gene: 4. The CDR3 totals 14 residues. In germline, CDR1 is SGHNT, CDR2 YENEEA.

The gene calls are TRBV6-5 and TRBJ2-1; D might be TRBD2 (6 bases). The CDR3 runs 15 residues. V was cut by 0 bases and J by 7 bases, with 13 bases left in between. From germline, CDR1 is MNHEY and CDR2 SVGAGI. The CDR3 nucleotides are TGTGCCAGCAGTTACTCACTAGCCCTCCCTAATGAGCAGTTCTTC. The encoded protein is CASSYSLALPNEQFF.

The CDR3 region has the DNA TGTGCCAGCAGCCCATCTTGGGAGGGGAACAATGAGCAGTTCTTC. This translates into CASSPSWEGNNEQFF. The chain recombines TRBV7-6 with TRBJ2-1; 7 bases are a match to TRBD2. V gave up 5 bases and J gave up 5 bases; unmatched junction bases: 9. CDR1 SGHVS and CDR2 FNYEAQ come from the germline V gene. The CDR3 is 15 amino acids.

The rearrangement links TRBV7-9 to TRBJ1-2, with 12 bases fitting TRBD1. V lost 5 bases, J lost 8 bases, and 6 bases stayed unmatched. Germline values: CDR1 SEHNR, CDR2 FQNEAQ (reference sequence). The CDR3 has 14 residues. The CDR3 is CASSPGQGAPGYTF. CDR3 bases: TGTGCCAGCAGCCCGGGACAGGGGGCGCCGGGCTACACCTTC. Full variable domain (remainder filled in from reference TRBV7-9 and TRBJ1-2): DTGVSQNPRHKITKRGQNVTFRCDPISEHNRLYWYRQTLGQGPEFLTYFQNEAQLEKSRLLSDRFSAERPKGSFSTLEIQRTEQGDSAMYLCASSPGQGAPGYTFGSGTRLTVV.

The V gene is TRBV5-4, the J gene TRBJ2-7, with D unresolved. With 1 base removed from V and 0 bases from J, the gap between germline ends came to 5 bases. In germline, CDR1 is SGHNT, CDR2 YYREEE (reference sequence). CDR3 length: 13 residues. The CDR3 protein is CASSLTSSYEQYF. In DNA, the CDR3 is TGTGCCAGCAGCTTGACTTCCTCCTACGAGCAGTACTTC.

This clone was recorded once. This CDR3 is CASSAGMNTEAFF. In DNA, the CDR3 is TGTGCCAGCAGTGCAGGGATGAACACTGAAGCTTTCTTT. The rearrangement links TRBV27 to TRBJ1-1, with D perhaps matching TRBD1 (5 bases). V lost 5 bases and J lost 0, with 7 bases in between. Germline V gene data show CDR1 as MNHEY and CDR2 as SMNVEV (reference sequence). The CDR3 is made up of 13 amino acids.